This TCR beta chain was identified in a study of CD8 T cells in ankylosing spondylitis. Study results and caveats: A CD8+ phenotype characterized the disease-linked clones, which were relatively rare in peripheral blood. What appeared characteristic of ankylosing spondylitis blood was a TCR beta motif of under 10 highly homologous variants. In synovial fluid and blood from reactive arthritis, some motif variants were previously reported. Reportedly, matched ankylosing spondylitis synovial fluid was significantly enriched for disease-linked clones.

The trim removed 0 bases at V and 5 bases at J, leaving 5 bases unmatched. This CDR3 region has 14 residues. Germline V gene lookup returns CDR1 DFQATT and CDR2 SNEGSKA (reference sequence). Generation of TCR beta libraries employed quantitative 5'-RACE incorporating molecular barcodes. One entry per CDR3 protein, called by TCRdb with MiXCR from the 5' RACE reads. The repertoire includes about 800,000 distinct CDR3 sequences, 12% of them detected once, and 0.45% to 0.6% sits in the top ten. A word on this clonotype: Its specificity is unknown.

The sample consisted of blood, either unsorted or a sorted T cell fraction (not recorded which). The receptor was isolated from a male donor with ankylosing spondylitis. The chain couples TRBV20-1 to TRBJ2-5, with 8 nucleotides matching TRBD2. CDR3 bases: TGCAGTGCTAGAGACAATCAGCGGGGGGAGACCCAGTACTTC. Translating it yields CSARDNQRGETQYF.